Each of the 20 T cell receptor beta chains below was sequenced from the same sample in a study of Ad26.COV2.S vaccination and SARS-CoV-2 variants. Clones were read by immunoSEQ multiplex PCR, and TCRdb kept only the in-frame ones, dropping some. The sample lists approximately 300,000 clones; roughly 84% were seen once. The sample's treatment: over 15 received Ad26.COV2.S at low or high dose, single or two shots; a few received placebo; per-sample allocation not given. Day 63 after the first vaccine or placebo injection was the time point for sampling. The sequencing used peripheral blood, collected in a trial of Ad26.COV2.S vaccine versus placebo. These receptors originate from a person aged 18 to 59 who received the Ad26.COV2.S COVID-19 vaccine or a placebo.

The V call is TRBV20-1, the J call TRBJ2-7, with D perhaps given as TRBD1 or TRBD2 (5 bases each). CDR1 DFQATT and CDR2 SNEGSKA come from the germline V gene (reference sequence). Trimming removed 8 bases from V and 9 bases from J, with 14 bases in between. There are 10 residues in the CDR3. The CDR3 loop is CSKGYGVQYF. As DNA, the CDR3 is TGCAGTAAGGGGTACGGGGTGCAGTACTTC.

This chain connects TRBV19 to TRBJ1-2; weak D call: TRBD1 (6 bases). V was shortened by 7 bases and J by 1 base, with 10 bases between the two germline ends. This CDR3 is 13 amino acids long. From germline, CDR1 is LNHDA and CDR2 SQIVND (reference sequence). CDR3 nucleotides: TGTGCCAGTAAACAGGGATATAACTATGGCTACACCTTC. It encodes CASKQGYNYGYTF.

The chain recombines TRBV5-8 with TRBJ2-1, with D possibly being TRBD1 (5 bases). This CDR3 comprises 14 residues. Deletions cut 0 bases from V and 5 bases from J, with 9 bases between. The V gene's germline CDR1 is SGHTS and CDR2 YDEGEE. CDR3 nucleotide sequence: TGTGCCAGCAGCTTGGCTCCCAGGGACAATGAGCAGTTCTTC. It translates to CASSLAPRDNEQFF.

The chain has TRBV5-4 and TRBJ1-4; unclear D gene. Germline CDR1 and CDR2: SGHNT and YYREEE (reference sequence). The CDR3 sequence is 16 residues long. Trimming pared 4 bases from V and 3 bases from J, leaving 16 bases between. CDR3 sequence (DNA): TGTGCCAGCAGCAGAAGAAAGGGTGCCTCTAATGAAAAACTGTTTTTT. The encoded protein is CASSRRKGASNEKLFF.

The chain combines TRBV7-9 with TRBJ1-2; TRBD1 is a possible D gene (6 bases). The V gene lost 5 bases and the J gene lost 8 bases, with 18 bases spanning the gap. Germline V gene data show CDR1 as SEHNR and CDR2 as FQNEAQ (reference sequence). The CDR3 has 14 amino acids. The CDR3 nucleotides are TGTGCCAGCAGCACTGACAGGACGTTTGGGGGCTACACCTTC. Translating it yields CASSTDRTFGGYTF. Variable domain in full (rest from reference TRBV7-9 and TRBJ1-2): DTGVSQNPRHKITKRGQNVTFRCDPISEHNRLYWYRQTLGQGPEFLTYFQNEAQLEKSRLLSDRFSAERPKGSFSTLEIQRTEQGDSAMYLCASSTDRTFGGYTFGSGTRLTVV.

Here the CDR3 DNA reads TGTGCCAGCAGCTCACCGGGTCCTAATGAAAAACTGTTTTTT. Protein: CASSSPGPNEKLFF. The J gene is TRBJ1-4, the V gene TRBV11-2; D is ambiguous. The CDR3 has 14 amino acids. CDR1 SGHAT and CDR2 FQNNGV come from the germline V gene. Trimming removed 4 bases at V and 3 bases at J, with 9 bases between.

The chain uses TRBV6-5 and TRBJ1-2; unclear D gene. CDR3 length: 15 residues. Trimming removed 0 bases from V and 4 bases from J, with 12 bases in between. The germline CDR1 and CDR2 sequences are MNHEY and SVGAGI. The CDR3, as DNA: TGTGCCAGCAGTTACTCAGTCTCTGGGATCTATGGCTACACCTTC. Its translation: CASSYSVSGIYGYTF.

Concerning this clone: At one boundary the junction diverges from the germline segment, which might be a read error. The rearrangement links TRBV7-7 to TRBJ2-1, with 7 bases matching TRBD1. Germline V CDR1 and CDR2: SSHAT, FNYEAQ (reference sequence). CDR3 length: 15 residues. CDR3 sequence reads: CASSSGQIAYNEQFF. CDR3 coding DNA: TGTGCTAGCAGCTCGGGACAGATAGCCTACAATGAGCAGTTCTTC.

The chain links TRBV6-5 to TRBJ1-1; the D gene is possibly TRBD1 (6 bases). This CDR3 has 12 residues. The germline gives CDR1 MNHEY, CDR2 SVGAGI. V was trimmed by 5 bases and J by 6 bases, leaving 10 bases between them. CDR3 DNA sequence: TGTGCCAGCAGTAGAGGGGGACCTGAAGCTTTCTTT. Translating it yields CASSRGGPEAFF.

The genes are TRBV6-2 or TRBV6-3 and TRBJ1-5; D ambiguous. Germline V gives CDR1 MNHEY, CDR2 SVGEGT. This CDR3 is built from 17 residues. Trimming shortened V by 0 bases and J by 4 bases, and 16 bases separated the two germline ends. CDR3: CASSYSTGPVVNQPQHF. CDR3 DNA: TGTGCCAGCAGTTACTCGACCGGACCCGTCGTAAATCAGCCCCAGCATTTT.

This clone is a singleton in its sample. This chain uses TRBV6-6 with TRBJ1-2, with D uncertain. Germline-derived CDR1 and CDR2 are MNHNY and SVGAGI (reference sequence). Deletions cut 6 bases from V and 6 bases from J, with 14 bases between. The CDR3 runs to 13 residues. CDR3 region: CASSSRSGNGYTF. CDR3 nucleotide sequence: TGTGCCAGCAGCTCCCGGTCGGGGAATGGCTACACCTTC.

This rearrangement joins TRBV10-3 to TRBJ1-2, with TRBD1 matching 7 bases. V was clipped by 5 bases and J by 13 bases; unmatched bases: 19. The germline V gene has CDR1 ENHRY and CDR2 SYGVKD. The CDR3 is 15 amino acids. CDR3 loop: CAISSATRDRSRSTF. CDR3 nucleotides: TGTGCCATCAGTTCCGCAACCCGGGACAGAAGTCGAAGCACCTTC.

This chain uses TRBV6-6 with TRBJ2-3; maybe TRBD1 (5 bases). V was pared by 8 bases and J by 3 bases, with 12 bases between. The CDR3 loop spans 13 amino acids. Germline V gives CDR1 MNHNY, CDR2 SVGAGI (reference sequence). CDR3 sequence reads: CASLAGLTDTQYF. CDR3 nucleotides: TGTGCCAGCTTGGCAGGGCTAACAGATACGCAGTATTTT.

The chain employs TRBV2 and TRBJ1-2, with D perhaps matching TRBD1 (6 bases). The germline V gene encodes CDR1 SNHLY and CDR2 FYNNEI. The CDR3 covers 14 residues. Trimming stripped 0 bases from V and 6 bases from J, with 11 bases between. The CDR3 sequence is CASSEARQGHGYTF. CDR3 in DNA: TGTGCCAGCAGTGAAGCACGGCAGGGGCATGGCTACACCTTC.

V and J are TRBV29-1 and TRBJ1-2; D is possibly TRBD1 (5 bases). V shed 3 bases and J shed 11 bases, with 16 bases lying between them. The CDR3 runs to 12 residues. CDR1 and CDR2 from the germline V gene are SQVTM and ANQGSEA. CDR3 region: CSVEGGETRYTF. The CDR3 bases are TGCAGCGTTGAGGGAGGGGAGACCCGATACACCTTC.

The rearrangement links TRBV19 to TRBJ1-2; D may be TRBD1 (6 bases). Trimming stripped 6 bases from V and 0 bases from J, with 11 bases between. Germline assignment: CDR1 LNHDA and CDR2 SQIVND (reference sequence). The CDR3 runs 14 residues. The CDR3 nucleotides read TGTGCCAGTAGGGTCCCAGGGGCTAACTATGGCTACACCTTC. It specifies CASRVPGANYGYTF. Full variable domain (remainder filled in from reference TRBV19 and TRBJ1-2): DGGITQSPKYLFRKEGQNVTLSCEQNLNHDAMYWYRQDPGQGLRLIYYSQIVNDFQKGDIAEGYSVSREKKESFPLTVTSAQKNPTAFYLCASRVPGANYGYTFGSGTRLTVV.

This chain links TRBV11-3 with TRBJ2-1; D not certain. V was trimmed by 3 bases and J by 2 bases, leaving 14 bases between them. The CDR3 loop spans 16 amino acids. The germline V gene encodes CDR1 SGHNT and CDR2 YENEEA. CDR3 sequence (DNA): TGTGCCAGCAGCTTGTGGACGAACCCGCCCTACAATGAGCAGTTCTTC. Its protein product is CASSLWTNPPYNEQFF.

The chain links TRBV5-1 to TRBJ2-5, with a tentative D call TRBD2 (7 bases). This CDR3 region has 17 residues. V was clipped by 0 bases and J by 1 base, with 16 bases between them. Germline CDR1 SGHRS, CDR2 YFSETQ. The CDR3 region is CASSLAPRGGGQETQYF. In DNA form, the CDR3 reads TGCGCCAGCAGCTTGGCCCCTCGGGGAGGGGGCCAAGAGACCCAGTACTTC.

The V gene is TRBV5-1, the J gene TRBJ2-1; 8 bases align to TRBD1. J gave up 0 bases and V 0 bases, and 2 bases lay outside the gene matches. The germline CDR1 and CDR2 sequences are SGHRS and YFSETQ. This CDR3 has 16 residues. CDR3 amino acids: CASSLGGQGSYNEQFF. The DNA for the CDR3 is TGCGCCAGCAGCTTGGGAGGACAGGGCTCCTACAATGAGCAGTTCTTC.

The rearrangement links TRBV6-5 to TRBJ1-1; the match to TRBD1 covers 8 bases. CDR3 length equals 16 residues. V lost 2 bases to trimming and J lost 2 bases; unmatched junction nucleotides: 7. Germline V gives CDR1 MNHEY, CDR2 SVGAGI. The CDR3 coding sequence is TGTGCCAGCAGTTACCAGGGGGCGGTCTTAAACACTGAAGCTTTCTTT. It yields the protein CASSYQGAVLNTEAFF.